The T cell receptor beta chain described here comes from a study of regulatory T cells in long-lasting Graves disease. Arm-PCR of CDR3 regions with iRepertoire HTBI primers generated TCR beta libraries. One entry per CDR3 protein, called by TCRdb with MiXCR from the multiplex PCR reads. The data contain a few hundred thousand distinct CDR3 sequences, 20% to 30% of them seen just once; the ten biggest clones take up about 26%. The CDR3 contains 15 residues. Trimming took off 0 bases at V and 6 bases at J, with 16 bases between the two ends. Per germline, CDR1 SGHDT and CDR2 YYEEEE. Time point denoted: persistent/refractory GD, antithyroid drugs over 5 years with positive TRAb. There was RNA extracted from PBMCs, and the TCR library was made from it. One endocrinology department in Xi'an, China, was where patients came from.

The receptor comes from a female donor with Graves disease. The V call is TRBV5-6, the J call TRBJ2-7; D may be TRBD2 (5 bases). Sequencing was performed on peripheral blood mononuclear cells (PBMCs), taken when the disease was refractory, from a patient treated with antithyroid drugs. In nucleotides, the CDR3 is TGTGCCAGCAGCTTGGGGCGGCCCTTGGGGAGCGAGCAGTACTTC. This encodes CASSLGRPLGSEQYF.